A selection of T cell receptor beta chains follows, all from one sample in a study of T cells in Graves' hyperthyroidism and ophthalmopathy. TCRdb called the multiplex PCR reads again in MiXCR, with one record for every CDR3 protein. The sample lists fewer than 750,000 distinct CDR3 sequences, approximately 15% occurring once. Sequencing was done on a sample of blood. The receptors were gathered from a woman aged 40-49 years with Graves' ophthalmopathy. Each CDR3 is given with its conserved first and last residue. Each record gives: CDR3 protein, CDR3 DNA, D gene, clone size, J gene, V gene. A D gene is named only where the DNA matches it firmly. Only part of the rows carry a size: once, few, many, or a class if the clone is expanded.

CASSSRSTIYF	TGTGCCAGCAGTTCCAGAAGCACCATATATTTT	-	many	TRBJ1-3	TRBV12-3/TRBV12-4
CASSLVGGRESPLHF	TGCGCCAGCAGCTTGGTCGGGGGGCGCGAGTCACCCCTCCACTTT	-	few	TRBJ1-6	TRBV5-1
CASTDRGNGYTF	TGTGCCAGTACCGACAGGGGAAATGGCTACACCTTC	TRBD1	-	TRBJ1-2	TRBV6-1
CATSDAGGTDTQYF	TGTGCCACCAGTGATGCAGGGGGCACAGATACGCAGTATTTT	-	few	TRBJ2-3	TRBV24-1
CASSPDALYGYTF	TGTGCCAGCTCACCAGACGCGTTATATGGCTACACCTTC	-	many	TRBJ1-2	TRBV18
CASSSEGQKGEQYF	TGTGCCAGCAGCTCCGAAGGCCAGAAGGGCGAGCAGTACTTC	-	once	TRBJ2-7	TRBV7-3
CASSIEFTYEQYF	TGTGCCAGTAGTATAGAATTTACCTACGAGCAGTACTTC	-	-	TRBJ2-7	TRBV19
CASSSFTDSGPQHF	TGTGCCAGCAGCTCCTTTACAGACTCGGGGCCCCAGCATTTT	-	few	TRBJ1-5	TRBV25-1
CASSSTGLSPGGNEQYF	TGTGCCAGCAGTTCTACGGGACTTAGCCCGGGGGGGAACGAGCAGTACTTC	TRBD2	many	TRBJ2-7	TRBV27
CASSQARGPRYGYTF	TGCGCCAGCAGCCAAGCGCGGGGGCCAAGGTATGGCTACACCTTC	-	-	TRBJ1-2	TRBV4-1
CASSAPEGYEQYF	TGTGCCAGCAGCGCCCCGGAAGGGTACGAGCAGTACTTC	-	many	TRBJ2-7	TRBV7-8
CSVTGGVDWETQYF	TGCAGCGTGACGGGCGGGGTGGACTGGGAGACCCAGTACTTC	-	many	TRBJ2-5	TRBV29-1
CASSFWDSLGETQYF	TGTGCCAGCAGCTTCTGGGACAGCCTCGGGGAGACCCAGTACTTC	TRBD1	many	TRBJ2-5	TRBV7-9
CASTLGLSNQPQHF	TGTGCCAGCACCTTGGGACTAAGCAATCAGCCCCAGCATTTT	-	-	TRBJ1-5	TRBV12-3/TRBV12-4
CATSGGLSDIQYF	TGTGCCACCAGTGGAGGCCTTTCGGACATTCAGTACTTC	-	-	TRBJ2-4	TRBV24-1
CASRSHLVGYGYTF	TGTGCCAGCAGATCCCACCTGGTCGGCTATGGCTACACCTTC	-	many	TRBJ1-2	TRBV6-2/TRBV6-3
CSARVGGSSSYEQYF	TGCAGTGCTAGAGTCGGCGGATCTAGCTCCTACGAGCAGTACTTC	-	few	TRBJ2-7	TRBV20-1
CASSQVRETPNTGELFF	TGTGCCAGCAGCCAAGTGCGGGAAACGCCGAACACCGGGGAGCTGTTTTTT	-	-	TRBJ2-2	TRBV3-1
CASSQGTGGAGQPQHF	TGCGCCAGCAGCCAGGGGACAGGCGGCGCGGGTCAGCCCCAGCATTTT	TRBD1	-	TRBJ1-5	TRBV4-3
CASSTPNQPQHF	TGTGCCAGCAGTACCCCAAATCAGCCCCAGCATTTT	-	many	TRBJ1-5	TRBV6-1
CASSYLEGAISGANVLTF	TGTGCCAGCAGTTACCTGGAGGGAGCGATCTCTGGGGCCAACGTCCTGACTTTC	-	many	TRBJ2-6	TRBV6-2/TRBV6-3
CASSLLTGTANTEAFF	TGTGCCAGCAGCTTACTGACCGGGACAGCGAACACTGAAGCTTTCTTT	TRBD1	-	TRBJ1-1	TRBV7-8
CAWSSKPASTGELFF	TGTGCCTGGAGTTCTAAACCAGCGTCCACCGGGGAGCTGTTTTTT	-	many	TRBJ2-2	TRBV30
CASSLGTTARGDTQYF	TGTGCCAGCAGTTTAGGAACCACAGCACGGGGGGATACGCAGTATTTT	-	-	TRBJ2-3	TRBV28
CATSGGVSNQPQHF	TGTGCCACCAGTGGAGGGGTTAGCAATCAGCCCCAGCATTTT	-	many	TRBJ1-5	TRBV24-1
CASSSGTGLGETQYF	TGTGCCAGCAGCTCGGGGACAGGGTTGGGAGAGACCCAGTACTTC	TRBD1	few	TRBJ2-5	TRBV7-2
CASRSAGLYEQYF	TGTGCCAGCAGGTCAGCGGGCCTGTACGAGCAGTACTTC	-	many	TRBJ2-7	TRBV7-2
CASSLNRVEKLFF	TGTGCCAGCAGCTTAAACAGGGTTGAAAAACTGTTTTTT	-	-	TRBJ1-4	TRBV7-9
CASNSLAGPSYEQYF	TGTGCCAGCAACTCACTAGCGGGACCTTCCTACGAGCAGTACTTC	TRBD2	many	TRBJ2-7	TRBV27
CASSTGTGGIYEQYF	TGTGCCAGCAGTACCGGGACAGGGGGAATCTACGAGCAGTACTTC	TRBD1	few	TRBJ2-7	TRBV6-1
CASSFRRTGDGNTEAFF	TGTGCCAGCAGTTTTAGGAGGACAGGGGATGGGAACACTGAAGCTTTCTTT	TRBD1	-	TRBJ1-1	TRBV12-3/TRBV12-4
CASSRDRSPYEQYF	TGTGCCAGTAGCCGGGACAGATCACCCTACGAGCAGTACTTC	TRBD1	-	TRBJ2-7	TRBV12-3/TRBV12-4
CASSGTTLSYEQYF	TGCGCCAGCAGTGGGACTACCCTCTCCTACGAGCAGTACTTC	TRBD2	-	TRBJ2-7	TRBV4-3
CASSQDSTGYYEQYF	TGCGCCAGCAGCCAAGATTCGACGGGATACTACGAGCAGTACTTC	-	-	TRBJ2-7	TRBV4-1
CATQTVTYEQYF	TGTGCCACCCAGACAGTTACCTACGAGCAGTACTTC	-	many	TRBJ2-7	TRBV28
CSASTGGTYEQYF	TGCAGTGCTTCGACAGGGGGCACGTACGAGCAGTACTTC	TRBD1	many	TRBJ2-7	TRBV20-1
CATSRNRANTEAFF	TGTGCCACCAGCAGAAACAGGGCAAACACTGAAGCTTTCTTT	-	-	TRBJ1-1	TRBV15
CASSWTDKETQYF	TGTGCTAGCAGCTGGACAGATAAAGAGACCCAGTACTTC	-	many	TRBJ2-5	TRBV7-7
CASSAVSGSLGQFF	TGTGCCAGCAGCGCGGTTAGCGGGAGCCTAGGGCAGTTCTTC	TRBD2	few	TRBJ2-1	TRBV6-1
CASSSSGTRTRGYTF	TGTGCCAGCAGTTCCTCCGGGACAAGAACCAGGGGCTACACCTTC	-	-	TRBJ1-2	TRBV12-3/TRBV12-4
CASSLTGPGGYTF	TGTGCCAGCAGTTTGACGGGTCCGGGTGGCTACACCTTC	-	many	TRBJ1-2	TRBV28